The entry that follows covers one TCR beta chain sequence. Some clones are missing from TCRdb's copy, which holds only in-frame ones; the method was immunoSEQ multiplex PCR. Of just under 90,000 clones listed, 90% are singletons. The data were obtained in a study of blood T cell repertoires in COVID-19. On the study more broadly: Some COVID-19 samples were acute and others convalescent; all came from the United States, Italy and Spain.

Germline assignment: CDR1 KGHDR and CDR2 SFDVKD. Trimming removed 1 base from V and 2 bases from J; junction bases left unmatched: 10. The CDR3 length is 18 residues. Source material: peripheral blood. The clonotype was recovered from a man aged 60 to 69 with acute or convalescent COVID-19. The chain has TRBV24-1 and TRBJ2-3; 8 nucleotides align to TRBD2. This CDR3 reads CATSDFRQLAGFTDTQYF. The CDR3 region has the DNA TGTGCCACCAGTGATTTCCGGCAATTAGCGGGATTCACAGATACGCAGTATTTT.